One sample yielded the 25 T cell receptor beta chains listed below, sequenced in a study of early T cells in non-severe SARS-CoV-2 infection. Each CDR3 protein gets one entry after TCRdb re-called the 5' RACE reads with MiXCR. Here the sample spans 65,000 to 90,000 distinct CDR3 sequences, approximately 13% being singletons. The specimen sequenced was whole blood. All receptors derive from an adult who was a healthcare worker with PCR-confirmed SARS-CoV-2 infection or an uninfected control (not recorded which).

The chain has TRBV7-2 and TRBJ2-2; D is undetermined. The V gene lost 1 base and the J gene lost 4 bases, with 7 bases spanning the gap. The germline CDR1 and CDR2 sequences are SGHTA and FQGNSA. The CDR3 sequence is 14 residues long. CDR3 loop: CASSLGPFTGELFF. The CDR3 DNA is TGTGCCAGCAGCTTAGGGCCCTTCACCGGGGAGCTGTTTTTT.

The gene calls are TRBV29-1 and TRBJ2-2, with TRBD1 as a possible D gene (5 bases). Between the trimmed V and J ends, which lost 3 bases and 5 bases, there was a span of 13 bases. Germline V gene sequence: CDR1 SQVTM, CDR2 ANQGSEA. CDR3 size: 14 residues. CDR3 loop: CSVDSQGNTGELFF. For the CDR3, the DNA is TGCAGCGTTGATTCCCAGGGCAATACCGGGGAGCTGTTTTTT.

Remarks on this clonotype: This may come from a read error, since a much larger clone is one base off. The rearrangement links TRBV5-1 to TRBJ1-5; D uncertain. The CDR3 consists of 15 residues. Looked up from germline, CDR1 is SGHRS and CDR2 is YFSETQ. V was trimmed by 0 bases and J by 6 bases, leaving 13 bases between them. Here the CDR3 DNA reads TGCGCCAGCAGCTTGGATGTAGGGTCCGGTCAGCCCCAGCATTTT. Translated, it gives CASSLDVGSGQPQHF.

V usage is TRBV4-3 and J usage is TRBJ1-3; D gene ambiguous. CDR1 LGHNA and CDR2 YSLEER come from the germline V gene. The CDR3 is made up of 13 amino acids. V was shortened by 5 bases and J by 0 bases, with 5 bases between the two germline ends. CDR3 amino acids: CASSLGSGNTIYF. In DNA form, the CDR3 reads TGCGCCAGCAGCTTAGGCTCTGGAAACACCATATATTTT.

The V call is TRBV27, the J call TRBJ1-3, with D perhaps TRBD1 (6 bases). Trimming pared 2 bases from V and 6 bases from J, leaving 11 bases between. Germline V gene data show CDR1 as MNHEY and CDR2 as SMNVEV (reference sequence). CDR3 size: 14 residues. CDR3: CASSLRGQQNTIYF. The CDR3 DNA reads TGTGCCAGCAGTTTAAGGGGACAACAAAACACCATATATTTT.

This clonotype was observed a few times. V gene TRBV27 combines with J gene TRBJ2-7, with 7 bases matching TRBD2. The V gene's germline CDR1 is MNHEY and CDR2 SMNVEV (reference sequence). V shed 4 bases, J shed 1 base, and the junction held 13 bases outside the gene matches. CDR3 length equals 17 residues. CDR3 in amino acids: CASSSYTSGDYSYEQYF. The CDR3 coding sequence is TGTGCCAGCAGTTCTTACACTTCCGGGGACTATTCCTACGAGCAGTACTTC.

The table lists this clonotype with many counts. The chain carries TRBV7-2 and TRBJ2-1, with 10 bases matching TRBD2. V was pared by 7 bases and J by 7 bases, with 10 bases of the junction left unmatched. Germline V gene lookup returns CDR1 SGHTA and CDR2 FQGNSA. The CDR3 extends over 15 amino acids. In nucleotides, the CDR3 is TGTGCCAGCAACCAGGGGCTAGCGGGAGAAAATGAGCAGTTCTTC. This encodes CASNQGLAGENEQFF.

This clonotype has only a few counts. The gene calls are TRBV7-9 and TRBJ2-1; the D is unclear. There are 12 residues in the CDR3. V was cut by 5 bases and J by 8 bases, with 10 bases left in between. Germline V CDR1 and CDR2: SEHNR, FQNEAQ (reference sequence). The CDR3 protein is CASSQAWDEQFF. The CDR3 DNA reads TGTGCCAGCAGCCAGGCGTGGGATGAGCAGTTCTTC.

This clonotype has just a few counts. The chain has TRBV7-9 and TRBJ1-1; D is uncertain. CDR1 is SEHNR and CDR2 is FQNEAQ in the germline V gene (reference sequence). V shed 2 bases and J shed 1 base, with 11 bases lying between them. The CDR3 contains 15 residues. This chain's CDR3 is CASSLLLNQNTEAFF. The CDR3 region has the DNA TGTGCCAGCAGCTTACTGCTTAACCAGAACACTGAAGCTTTCTTT.

This clonotype has only a few counts. This sequence joins TRBV29-1 and TRBJ1-1, with 7 bases aligning to TRBD1. V gave up 4 bases and J gave up 11 bases; unmatched junction bases: 10. From germline, CDR1 is SQVTM and CDR2 ANQGSEA. The CDR3 consists of 12 residues. CDR3 bases: TGCAGCGTTGTAGGACAGGTGGCGTTCGCTTTCTTT. This sequence encodes CSVVGQVAFAFF.

V usage is TRBV12-3 or TRBV12-4 and J usage is TRBJ2-1; TRBD2 aligns across 9 bases. The CDR3 extends over 17 amino acids. With V trimmed by 6 bases and J by 0 bases, 9 bases remained unmatched. Here the CDR3 reads CASRGTSRSSSYNEQFF. In DNA, the CDR3 is TGTGCCAGCAGGGGGACTAGCCGGTCCAGCTCCTACAATGAGCAGTTCTTC.

In this sample, this clonotype turned up many times. The chain links TRBV12-3 or TRBV12-4 to TRBJ2-5, with D possibly being TRBD2 (6 bases). The CDR3 loop spans 16 amino acids. V was pared by 0 bases and J by 2 bases, with 13 bases between. In DNA form, the CDR3 reads TGTGCCAGCAGTTTAGCAATTGGGACTGGGCAAGAGACCCAGTACTTC. Protein sequence: CASSLAIGTGQETQYF.

The table lists this clonotype with a few counts. This chain links TRBV7-2 with TRBJ2-3; a possible D gene is TRBD2 (6 bases). This CDR3 has 15 amino acids. The germline V gene has CDR1 SGHTA and CDR2 FQGNSA. Trimming pared 0 bases from V and 4 bases from J, leaving 11 bases between. The chain's CDR3 is CASSLAGRDADTQYF. The CDR3 DNA reads as TGTGCCAGCAGCTTAGCCGGGCGGGACGCAGATACGCAGTATTTT.

This sequence joins TRBV5-1 and TRBJ2-7; no clear D gene. Germline-derived CDR1 and CDR2 are SGHRS and YFSETQ. V was cut by 1 base and J by 0 bases, with 14 bases left in between. The CDR3 spans 16 residues. CDR3 sequence: CASSLWVPQTSYEQYF. The CDR3 DNA reads as TGCGCCAGCAGCTTGTGGGTACCGCAGACCTCCTACGAGCAGTACTTC.

This clonotype was observed many times. V gene TRBV6-5 combines with J gene TRBJ2-1; 12 bases map to TRBD2. This CDR3 spans 16 amino acids. The J segment lost 5 bases and the V segment lost 0 bases, leaving 2 bases of the junction unmatched. Germline CDR1 reads MNHEY; CDR2 reads SVGAGI. The CDR3 protein is CASSYSLAGGNNEQFF. The CDR3 DNA reads TGTGCCAGCAGTTACTCCCTAGCGGGAGGGAACAATGAGCAGTTCTTC.

This clonotype has only a few counts. This CDR3 reads CASGQLYGEKLFF. The CDR3, as DNA: TGTGCCAGTGGACAGCTCTATGGGGAAAAACTGTTTTTT. The rearrangement links TRBV2 to TRBJ1-4, with D tentatively TRBD1 (6 bases). The CDR3 is 13 amino acids. The germline V gene has CDR1 SNHLY and CDR2 FYNNEI. Trimming removed 9 bases from V and 8 bases from J, with 16 bases in between. Complete variable domain (other parts from reference TRBV2 and TRBJ1-4): EPEVTQTPSHQVTQMGQEVILRCVPISNHLYFYWYRQILGQKVEFLVSFYNNEISEKSEIFDDQFSVERPDGSNFTLKIRSTKLEDSAMYFCASGQLYGEKLFFGSGTQLSVL.

Only a few counts were recorded for this clonotype. The rearrangement links TRBV13 to TRBJ1-1; D gene unclear. CDR1 PRHDT and CDR2 FYEKMQ come from the germline V gene (reference sequence). There are 13 residues in the CDR3. V was pared by 5 bases and J by 2 bases, with 9 bases between. CDR3 sequence (DNA): TGTGCCAGCAGCCCGATGAGAAACACTGAAGCTTTCTTT. It specifies CASSPMRNTEAFF.

The V call is TRBV7-3, the J call TRBJ2-3; D call uncertain. The CDR3 sequence is 12 residues long. The germline V gene encodes CDR1 SGHTA and CDR2 FQGTGA. The V gene lost 5 bases and the J gene lost 3 bases, with 6 bases spanning the gap. This CDR3 is CASSHRTDTQYF. The CDR3 DNA follows: TGTGCCAGCAGCCACAGAACAGATACGCAGTATTTT.

This rearrangement joins TRBV5-6 to TRBJ2-2, with D unclear. This CDR3 is built from 15 residues. Germline CDR1 is SGHDT and CDR2 is YYEEEE. V gave up 2 bases and J gave up 0 bases, with 8 bases separating them. The CDR3 bases are TGTGCCAGCAGCTTCCTGATACCGAACACCGGGGAGCTGTTTTTT. Its protein product is CASSFLIPNTGELFF.

This clonotype was counted a few times. This chain joins TRBV19 and TRBJ2-6; TRBD2 agrees at 8 bases. Germline lookup yields CDR1 LNHDA and CDR2 SQIVND (reference sequence). This CDR3 has 17 residues. V gave up 9 bases and J gave up 4 bases; unmatched junction bases: 14. CDR3 amino acids: CASSNIRRGAGANVLTF. The CDR3 DNA reads as TGTGCCAGCTCCAACATTAGGCGGGGGGCCGGGGCCAACGTCCTGACTTTC.

The genes are TRBV7-2 and TRBJ1-2; the D gene is possibly TRBD1 (6 bases). The V gene's germline CDR1 is SGHTA and CDR2 FQGNSA. The CDR3 length is 15 residues. The V end was cut by 1 base, the J end by 6 bases, with 15 bases between. The DNA of the CDR3 is TGTGCCAGCAGCTTAGATGCCAGGGGATCAGATGGCTACACCTTC. Translating it yields CASSLDARGSDGYTF.

The sample holds many counts of this clonotype. The rearrangement uses TRBV9 and TRBJ2-7, with a tentative D call TRBD2 (5 bases). The V and J ends lost 3 bases and 9 bases respectively, with 16 bases between them. The CDR3 consists of 13 residues. From germline, CDR1 is SGDLS and CDR2 YYNGEE. In DNA, the CDR3 is TGTGCCAGCAGCGCGGACGGACTGTCGGGGCAGTACTTC. Translation gives CASSADGLSGQYF.

This clonotype was seen ten or more times. The chain links TRBV7-9 to TRBJ2-3; 11 bases fit TRBD2. The V segment lost 3 bases and the J segment 3 bases; nucleotides outside the gene matches: 2. The CDR3 has 15 residues. Germline CDR1 is SEHNR and CDR2 is FQNEAQ (reference sequence). CDR3 protein: CASSFTSGSTDTQYF. The CDR3 nucleotides read TGTGCCAGCAGCTTTACTAGCGGGAGTACAGATACGCAGTATTTT. Looking up the rest from reference TRBV7-9 and TRBJ2-3 gives the full variable domain: DTGVSQNPRHKITKRGQNVTFRCDPISEHNRLYWYRQTLGQGPEFLTYFQNEAQLEKSRLLSDRFSAERPKGSFSTLEIQRTEQGDSAMYLCASSFTSGSTDTQYFGPGTRLTVL.

This clonotype was counted many times. The chain has TRBV6-2 or TRBV6-3 and TRBJ2-1, with 7 bases aligning to TRBD1. Germline values: CDR1 MNHEY, CDR2 SVGEGT. This CDR3 spans 14 amino acids. Trimming at V came to 2 bases and at J to 4 bases, leaving 2 bases not matched to a gene. For the CDR3, the DNA is TGTGCCAGCAGTTACGGGACAGCTTACAATGAGCAGTTCTTC. Its translation is CASSYGTAYNEQFF.

This chain joins TRBV7-9 and TRBJ2-7; D call uncertain. Germline CDR1 and CDR2: SEHNR and FQNEAQ (reference sequence). V shed 4 bases and J shed 6 bases, with 7 bases lying between them. CDR3 length: 11 residues. The CDR3 here is CASSSSGEQYF. In DNA, the CDR3 is TGTGCCAGCAGCTCGTCTGGCGAGCAGTACTTC.